Shown below are 31 T cell receptor beta chains from a single sample sequenced in a study of cytomegalovirus exposure and HLA in healthy donors. The PCR had 60 Vbeta and 13 Jbeta primers. Generated by immunoSEQ multiplex PCR, the TCRdb table keeps only in-frame clones and is missing some. Its clone listing holds around 77,000 clones. Sequencing was carried out using PBMCs. The source is a man aged 50 to 59 in good health and CMV-seropositive.

This rearrangement joins TRBV11-2 to TRBJ2-7; 9 bases align to TRBD1. The V and J ends lost 4 bases and 3 bases, in that order; junction bases with no gene match: 1. This CDR3 contains 13 residues. The germline V gene has CDR1 SGHAT and CDR2 FQNNGV. CDR3 bases: TGTGCCAGCAGCTCGGGACAGGGCTACGAGCAGTACTTC. This encodes CASSSGQGYEQYF.

The genes are TRBV29-1 and TRBJ1-4; 7 nucleotides agree with TRBD1. The CDR3 loop spans 13 amino acids. Germline-derived CDR1 and CDR2 are SQVTM and ANQGSEA. V lost 8 bases to trimming and J lost 11 bases; unmatched junction nucleotides: 14. The CDR3 DNA reads as TGCAGCTTCGTGGGACAGAACGCGGCGAAACTGTTTTTT. Residues: CSFVGQNAAKLFF. The full variable domain, its missing parts supplied by reference TRBV29-1 and TRBJ1-4, is SAVISQKPSRDICQRGTSLTIQCQVDSQVTMMFWYRQQPGQSLTLIATANQGSEATYESGFVIDKFPISRPNLTFSTLTVSNMSPEDSSIYLCSFVGQNAAKLFFGSGTQLSVL.

J is TRBJ1-5 and V is TRBV6-6; D is undetermined. CDR1 is MNHNY, CDR2 SVGAGI, per germline (reference sequence). This CDR3 contains 14 residues. V was pared by 6 bases and J by 0 bases, with 9 bases between. The CDR3 sequence: CASRLTFSNQPQHF. CDR3 nucleotides: TGTGCCAGCAGGTTAACTTTTAGCAATCAGCCCCAGCATTTT.

This chain connects TRBV29-1 to TRBJ2-5, with TRBD1 identical over 7 bases. Germline V gives CDR1 SQVTM, CDR2 ANQGSEA. The V and J ends lost 4 bases and 5 bases, in that order; junction bases with no gene match: 13. CDR3 size: 15 residues. The CDR3 region is CSVVLRQGKRETQYF. The CDR3, as DNA: TGCAGCGTTGTCTTGAGACAGGGAAAAAGGGAGACCCAGTACTTC.

The chain links TRBV6-1 to TRBJ1-1; TRBD1 might be the D (6 bases). Looked up from germline, CDR1 is MNHNS and CDR2 is SASEGT. The CDR3 spans 16 residues. Trimming took 3 bases from V and 6 from J, leaving 20 bases between them. The CDR3 sequence is CASSDPGQPRIAEAFF. The CDR3 DNA reads as TGTGCCAGCAGTGATCCCGGACAGCCGAGGATCGCTGAAGCTTTCTTT.

The chain couples TRBV6-4 to TRBJ2-7; 8 bases line up with TRBD2. V lost 0 bases and J lost 1; bases outside the gene matches: 11. This CDR3 contains 18 residues. Germline V gene lookup returns CDR1 MRHNA and CDR2 SNTAGT. The CDR3 here is CASSDSREESSPSYEQYV. The CDR3 DNA follows: TGTGCCAGCAGTGACTCGCGGGAGGAGAGCAGTCCTTCCTACGAGCAGTACGTC.

This sequence joins TRBV27 and TRBJ2-5; 7 positions agree with TRBD1. The CDR3 length is 15 residues. V shed 6 bases and J 2 bases; nucleotides not matched to a gene: 9. Germline assignment: CDR1 MNHEY and CDR2 SMNVEV (reference sequence). CDR3: CASSPWDRLQETQYF. CDR3 bases: TGTGCCAGCAGCCCTTGGGACAGACTTCAAGAGACCCAGTACTTC.

The chain carries TRBV7-2 and TRBJ2-3, with a tentative D call TRBD1 (6 bases). CDR3 length equals 16 residues. V was trimmed by 1 base and J by 1 base, leaving 12 bases between them. Germline assignment: CDR1 SGHTA and CDR2 FQGNSA. The CDR3 region is CASSLGARQGTDTQYF. CDR3 coding DNA: TGTGCCAGCAGCTTAGGGGCCCGACAGGGCACAGATACGCAGTATTTT.

The chain uses TRBV7-2 and TRBJ2-2; the D gene is possibly TRBD1 (5 bases). This CDR3 has 16 amino acids. Trimming stripped 5 bases from V and 0 bases from J, with 13 bases between. Germline assignment: CDR1 SGHTA and CDR2 FQGNSA. The CDR3 here is CASSPGHLSNTGELFF. DNA for the CDR3: TGTGCCAGCAGCCCCGGACATCTTTCGAACACCGGGGAGCTGTTTTTT.

The rearrangement links TRBV6-1 to TRBJ2-3; 7 nucleotides line up with TRBD1. Trimming removed 6 bases from V and 6 bases from J; junction bases left unmatched: 9. Germline V lookup: CDR1 MNHNS, CDR2 SASEGT. This CDR3 contains 14 residues. The CDR3: CASSSLDRVDTQYF. DNA for the CDR3: TGTGCCAGCAGCTCACTAGACAGGGTGGATACGCAGTATTTT.

The gene calls are TRBV7-2 and TRBJ2-2; 8 nucleotides line up with TRBD2. The CDR3 spans 15 residues. Trimming took 2 bases from V and 6 from J; bases not matched to a gene: 5. CDR1 is SGHTA and CDR2 is FQGNSA in the germline V gene. The CDR3 spells CASSLTAGVSGELFF. The CDR3 region has the DNA TGTGCCAGCAGCTTAACAGCGGGAGTATCCGGGGAGCTGTTTTTT. Drawing the rest from reference TRBV7-2 and TRBJ2-2, the complete variable domain is GAGVSQSPSNKVTEKGKDVELRCDPISGHTALYWYRQSLGQGLEFLIYFQGNSAPDKSGLPSDRFSAERTGGSVSTLTIQRTQQEDSAVYLCASSLTAGVSGELFFGEGSRLTVL.

The chain links TRBV4-1 to TRBJ2-2, with D perhaps matching TRBD2 (6 bases). Trimming took 5 bases from V and 0 from J, leaving 13 bases between them. The CDR3 loop spans 16 amino acids. The germline CDR1 and CDR2 sequences are MGHRA and YSYEKL. CDR3 protein: CASSVAGGSNTGELFF. The CDR3, as DNA: TGCGCCAGCAGCGTCGCCGGAGGGTCGAACACCGGGGAGCTGTTTTTT.

The V gene is TRBV28, the J gene TRBJ2-3; no firm D call. Germline V gene lookup returns CDR1 MDHEN and CDR2 SYDVKM. Between the trimmed V and J ends, which lost 7 bases and 1 base, there was a span of 12 bases. CDR3 length: 14 amino acids. This CDR3 reads CASTADRGTDTQYF. In DNA form, the CDR3 reads TGTGCCAGCACTGCTGATCGGGGCACAGATACGCAGTATTTT.

This sequence joins TRBV6-5 and TRBJ2-7, with 7 bases that match TRBD1. Germline V lookup: CDR1 MNHEY, CDR2 SVGAGI. The CDR3 sequence is 15 residues long. Germline trimming cut 0 bases from V and 3 bases from J; bases unmatched to any gene: 5. In nucleotides, the CDR3 is TGTGCCAGCAGTTACTCGACAGGGATCAGCTACGAGCAGTACTTC. Amino acids: CASSYSTGISYEQYF.

The chain has TRBV12-5 and TRBJ2-2; D possibly corresponds to TRBD1 (5 bases). The V end lost 1 base, the J end lost 3 bases, and 9 bases lay between the germline ends. Germline lookup yields CDR1 LGHNT and CDR2 FRNRAP. The CDR3 sequence is 15 residues long. CDR3: CASGLDRQYTGELFF. CDR3 sequence (DNA): TGTGCTAGTGGTTTGGACAGGCAGTACACCGGGGAGCTGTTTTTT.

The chain employs TRBV6-1 and TRBJ1-3; D uncertain. This CDR3 has 16 residues. Germline V gene sequence: CDR1 MNHNS, CDR2 SASEGT. Trimming shortened V by 3 bases and J by 0 bases, and 12 bases separated the two germline ends. The CDR3 DNA follows: TGTGCCAGCAGTGATCAGGCAGTCCTCTCTGGAAACACCATATATTTT. Translation gives CASSDQAVLSGNTIYF.

The rearrangement uses TRBV6-5 and TRBJ1-1, with unresolved D. The CDR3 loop spans 13 amino acids. The V gene's germline CDR1 is MNHEY and CDR2 SVGAGI. The germline V and J ends were trimmed by 4 bases and 5 bases, with 11 bases remaining between them. The CDR3 loop is CASSSLRETEAFF. Written as DNA, the CDR3 is TGTGCCAGCAGTTCCTTAAGGGAGACTGAAGCTTTCTTT.

The J gene is TRBJ1-1, the V gene TRBV6-1; D is perhaps TRBD1 (5 bases). Germline loops: CDR1 MNHNS, CDR2 SASEGT. The CDR3 is 15 residues long. Trimming removed 3 bases at V and 5 bases at J, with 16 bases between. CDR3 DNA: TGTGCCAGCAGTGATTGGGGGGTCGAGGGAACTGAAGCTTTCTTT. This gives the protein CASSDWGVEGTEAFF.

The gene calls are TRBV19 and TRBJ2-7; 9 bases agree with TRBD2. The junction had 10 bases not matched to a gene; V was cut back by 1 base and J by 0 bases. This CDR3 comprises 18 residues. Germline values: CDR1 LNHDA, CDR2 SQIVND (reference sequence). The CDR3 reads CASSIVASGTESSYEQYF. CDR3 sequence (DNA): TGTGCCAGTAGTATAGTGGCTAGCGGGACGGAGAGCTCCTACGAGCAGTACTTC. Full variable domain (rest looked up from reference TRBV19 and TRBJ2-7): DGGITQSPKYLFRKEGQNVTLSCEQNLNHDAMYWYRQDPGQGLRLIYYSQIVNDFQKGDIAEGYSVSREKKESFPLTVTSAQKNPTAFYLCASSIVASGTESSYEQYFGPGTRLTVT.

V is TRBV5-1 and J is TRBJ2-2; 7 bases align to TRBD2. The CDR3 has 14 residues. Trimming took 8 bases from V and 5 from J; bases not matched to a gene: 9. Germline loops: CDR1 SGHRS, CDR2 YFSETQ. Here the CDR3 reads CASSLREATGELFF. The CDR3 nucleotides read TGCGCCAGTTCCCTCCGGGAGGCTACCGGGGAGCTGTTTTTT.

The V call is TRBV6-1, the J call TRBJ2-2; 7 bases map to TRBD1. V shed 8 bases and J 4 bases; nucleotides not matched to a gene: 7. Germline CDR1 MNHNS, CDR2 SASEGT. This CDR3 has 14 amino acids. Here the CDR3 DNA reads TGTGCCAGCCATCTGACAGGGACCACCGGGGAGCTGTTTTTT. Its translation is CASHLTGTTGELFF.

This chain links TRBV9 with TRBJ1-1, with 7 bases fitting TRBD1. Germline V gives CDR1 SGDLS, CDR2 YYNGEE. After removal of 6 bases from V and 3 bases from J, the junction contained 11 bases not matched to a gene. CDR3 length: 15 residues. The DNA for the CDR3 is TGTGCCAGCAAGCCACAGGGGACGGTGGACACTGAAGCTTTCTTT. Its translation is CASKPQGTVDTEAFF.

V gene TRBV5-6 combines with J gene TRBJ1-1, with 8 bases fitting TRBD1. V dropped 3 bases and J dropped 5; count of bases not matched to a gene: 9. The CDR3 length is 15 residues. The V gene's germline CDR1 is SGHDT and CDR2 YYEEEE. As DNA, the CDR3 is TGTGCCAGCAGCTATGGACAGGGTCCGGGGACTGAAGCTTTCTTT. Its protein is CASSYGQGPGTEAFF.

The genes are TRBV19 and TRBJ1-3; 7 bases agree with TRBD1. V trimming: 10 bases; J trimming: 3 bases; junction bases outside the gene matches: 9. This CDR3 region has 14 residues. Germline V lookup: CDR1 LNHDA, CDR2 SQIVND (reference sequence). This CDR3 reads CATADRVGGNTIYF. CDR3 coding DNA: TGTGCCACTGCCGACAGGGTCGGTGGAAACACCATATATTTT.

CDR3 nucleotide sequence: TGTGCCAGCTCACCCGGGTCCCGGGGGGCGAGGGCGGATACGCAGTATTTT. It yields the protein CASSPGSRGARADTQYF. The chain joins TRBV18 to TRBJ2-3; tentatively, D is TRBD2 (7 bases). This CDR3 has 17 residues. The V end lost 3 bases, the J end lost 6 bases, and 22 bases lay between the germline ends. From germline, CDR1 is KGHSH and CDR2 LQKENI.

CDR3 residues: CASSLEGATRYNEQFF. The CDR3 region has the DNA TGTGCCAGCAGCTTGGAGGGGGCGACGCGTTACAATGAGCAGTTCTTC. V is TRBV5-6 and J is TRBJ2-1; TRBD1 matches at 7 bases. V trimming: 0 bases; J trimming: 4 bases; junction bases outside the gene matches: 7. The CDR3 length is 16 residues. CDR1 is SGHDT and CDR2 is YYEEEE in the germline V gene.

The chain uses TRBV5-1 and TRBJ2-2; maybe TRBD1 (7 bases). V was pared by 1 base and J by 6 bases, with 13 bases between. This CDR3 has 15 residues. Per the germline V gene, CDR1 is SGHRS and CDR2 is YFSETQ. The CDR3 spells CASSLRQGGPGELFF. For the CDR3, the DNA is TGCGCCAGCAGCTTGCGACAGGGAGGTCCCGGGGAGCTGTTTTTT.

The chain carries TRBV15 and TRBJ2-7, with 7 bases lining up with TRBD2. The CDR3 length is 15 residues. Germline CDR1 reads LNHNV; CDR2 reads YYDKDF (reference sequence). V was pared by 0 bases and J by 2 bases, with 4 bases of the junction left unmatched. CDR3 nucleotides: TGTGCCACCAGCAGAGATCGGAGCGGGACCTACGAGCAGTACTTC. Protein product: CATSRDRSGTYEQYF.

The J gene is TRBJ2-2, the V gene TRBV18; TRBD2 agrees at 9 bases. Trimming took 2 bases from V and 5 from J; bases not matched to a gene: 3. The CDR3 loop spans 15 amino acids. Germline lookup yields CDR1 KGHSH and CDR2 LQKENI. The DNA for the CDR3 is TGTGCCAGCTCACCAGCCAGCGGGGGGACCGGGGAGCTGTTTTTT. It codes for CASSPASGGTGELFF.

V and J are TRBV5-1 and TRBJ2-1; no firm D call. This CDR3 spans 13 amino acids. Trimming took off 0 bases at V and 10 bases at J, with 11 bases between the two ends. Germline V lookup: CDR1 SGHRS, CDR2 YFSETQ. CDR3 sequence reads: CASSLGVQNEQFF. CDR3 DNA sequence: TGCGCCAGCAGCTTGGGAGTACAGAACGAGCAGTTCTTC.

The rearrangement uses TRBV15 and TRBJ2-5, with D perhaps matching TRBD1 (5 bases). V shed 3 bases and J shed 9 bases, with 17 bases lying between them. From germline, CDR1 is LNHNV and CDR2 YYDKDF (reference sequence). There are 14 residues in the CDR3. This CDR3 reads CATSRATQQGAQYF. In DNA form, the CDR3 reads TGTGCCACCAGCAGGGCGACACAGCAAGGGGCCCAGTACTTC.